The source of this T cell receptor (beta chain) is a study of patients and donors after allogeneic stem cell transplantation. From the RT-PCR reads, TCRdb called clonotypes with MiXCR, one entry per CDR3 protein. The table lists some 150,000 distinct CDR3 sequences, about a third of them singletons. This CDR3 has 13 residues. The germline CDR1 and CDR2 sequences are DFQATT and SNEGSKA (reference sequence). Trimming cost V 6 bases and J 4 bases; bases outside gene matches: 6. The chain joins TRBV20-1 to TRBJ2-3, with 8 bases that match TRBD2. The clonotype comes from a human donor who was either an allogeneic HSCT recipient or a stem cell or donor lymphocyte infusion donor (not recorded which). It is not recorded whose cells these are; they may come from a transplant donor. The sequenced material came from blood, either unsorted or a sorted T cell fraction (not recorded which). The CDR3 protein is CSALTGGADTQYF. The CDR3, as DNA: TGCAGTGCCCTCACCGGGGGGGCAGATACGCAGTATTTT.